Each of the 21 T cell receptor beta chains below was sequenced from the same sample in a study of identifying expanded T cells in peripheral blood. Clones were sequenced by immunoSEQ multiplex PCR, and TCRdb holds only the in-frame ones, with some missing. The sample has approximately 81,000 clones, over 80% seen once. Material for sequencing was blood. The receptors derive from a person aged 18-70 years in good health.

With respect to this clone: This CDR3 is also generated by other DNA sequences in the sample. The gene calls are TRBV7-9 and TRBJ2-5; D gene ambiguous. Trimming left V 5 bases short and J 1 base short, with 2 bases between. The CDR3 length is 11 residues. Germline CDR1 and CDR2: SEHNR and FQNEAQ (reference sequence). For the CDR3, the DNA is TGTGCCAGCAGCGTCCAAGAGACCCAGTACTTC. Its translation: CASSVQETQYF.

This rearrangement joins TRBV4-1 to TRBJ1-4; D is possibly TRBD1 (5 bases). The CDR3 length is 20 residues. V was shortened by 5 bases and J by 8 bases, with 33 bases between the two germline ends. CDR1 and CDR2 from the germline V gene are MGHRA and YSYEKL. CDR3 sequence (DNA): TGCGCCAGCAGCGGTCCGTACAAGGGATCTTTCGGTAGACAGCTAGAAAAACTGTTTTTT. Translation gives CASSGPYKGSFGRQLEKLFF.

This rearrangement joins TRBV5-6 to TRBJ2-7, with D possibly being TRBD2 (5 bases). This CDR3 is built from 11 residues. Trimming took 3 bases from V and 9 from J, leaving 10 bases between them. Germline CDR1 reads SGHDT; CDR2 reads YYEEEE. Written as DNA, the CDR3 is TGTGCCAGCAGCTCCGGACTCGTGCAGTACTTC. It encodes CASSSGLVQYF.

This chain links TRBV5-6 with TRBJ2-2, with TRBD2 matching 10 bases. Germline V gives CDR1 SGHDT, CDR2 YYEEEE. With 4 bases clipped from V and 5 bases from J, the junction kept 14 bases outside the gene matches. This CDR3 is 18 amino acids long. CDR3 nucleotide sequence: TGTGCCAGCAGCCCCACGACAGCTAGCGGGAGTAGGACCGGGGAGCTGTTTTTT. Amino acid sequence: CASSPTTASGSRTGELFF.

V usage is TRBV5-1 and J usage is TRBJ1-2, with D tentatively TRBD1 (6 bases). The CDR3 spans 15 residues. V was shortened by 5 bases and J by 0 bases, with 14 bases between the two germline ends. Germline CDR1 is SGHRS and CDR2 is YFSETQ. The CDR3 loop reads CASRRGTSTNYGYTF. CDR3 sequence (DNA): TGCGCCAGCAGGCGCGGGACATCAACTAACTATGGCTACACCTTC.

The V and J genes are TRBV28 and TRBJ1-3; no definite D call. The germline V gene encodes CDR1 MDHEN and CDR2 SYDVKM. Trimming stripped 2 bases from V and 3 bases from J, with 11 bases between. The CDR3 extends over 15 amino acids. The CDR3 DNA reads as TGTGCCAGCAGTTTACCCAGCTCTCTTGGAAACACCATATATTTT. Residues: CASSLPSSLGNTIYF. The full variable domain, completed using reference TRBV28 and TRBJ1-3, is DVKVTQSSRYLVKRTGEKVFLECVQDMDHENMFWYRQDPGLGLRLIYFSYDVKMKEKGDIPEGYSVSREKKERFSLILESASTNQTSMYLCASSLPSSLGNTIYFGEGSWLTVV.

The chain has TRBV4-3 and TRBJ2-6; D is undetermined. The V end was cut by 4 bases, the J end by 3 bases, with 13 bases between. The germline V gene has CDR1 LGHNA and CDR2 YSLEER. The CDR3 extends over 16 amino acids. The CDR3: CASSLKGRDGANVLTF. CDR3 bases: TGCGCCAGCAGCCTCAAAGGAAGGGATGGGGCCAACGTCCTGACTTTC.

This clone occurred a few times. The chain joins TRBV9 to TRBJ2-2; TRBD2 aligns across 8 bases. The V gene's germline CDR1 is SGDLS and CDR2 YYNGEE. The V segment lost 4 bases and the J segment 5 bases; nucleotides outside the gene matches: 16. The CDR3 contains 18 residues. The CDR3 DNA sequence: TGTGCCAGCAGCCAGGCGGGACTAGGGATTCGGTGGACCGGGGAGCTGTTTTTT. Translation gives CASSQAGLGIRWTGELFF.

The gene calls are TRBV6-5 and TRBJ1-2, with 8 bases matching TRBD1. The trim removed 0 bases at V and 7 bases at J, leaving 10 bases unmatched. The CDR3 loop spans 16 amino acids. The germline CDR1 and CDR2 sequences are MNHEY and SVGAGI. In DNA form, the CDR3 reads TGTGCCAGCAGTTACTCGAGTTTAGGACAGGGCTTTGGCTACACCTTC. The encoded protein is CASSYSSLGQGFGYTF.

The CDR3 loop reads CASSEGRFSYNEQFF. The CDR3 nucleotides are TGTGCCAGCAGCGAGGGGCGGTTCTCCTACAATGAGCAGTTCTTC. The chain carries TRBV9 and TRBJ2-1; D perhaps matches TRBD1 (5 bases). The CDR3 extends over 15 amino acids. Germline V gene lookup returns CDR1 SGDLS and CDR2 YYNGEE. With 3 bases removed from V and 0 bases from J, the gap between germline ends came to 10 bases.

The CDR3 region has the DNA TGTGCCAGCAGTTCCGGACAGGGGTCAGAAAAACTGTTTTTT. This codes for CASSSGQGSEKLFF. The chain carries TRBV28 and TRBJ1-4; 9 bases map to TRBD1. CDR3 length: 14 residues. Germline V gene sequence: CDR1 MDHEN, CDR2 SYDVKM. The junction had 5 bases not matched to a gene; V was cut back by 4 bases and J by 8 bases.

This chain joins TRBV15 and TRBJ2-2; D unclear. Trimming removed 6 bases at V and 7 bases at J, with 9 bases between. Germline V gives CDR1 LNHNV, CDR2 YYDKDF (reference sequence). The CDR3 extends over 12 amino acids. The CDR3 sequence is CATSQVGGELFF. Here the CDR3 DNA reads TGTGCCACCAGTCAGGTGGGCGGGGAGCTGTTTTTT.

This chain connects TRBV4-1 to TRBJ2-2, with 7 bases matching TRBD2. Germline lookup yields CDR1 MGHRA and CDR2 YSYEKL. J gave up 2 bases and V 1 base, and 4 bases lay outside the gene matches. The CDR3 has 16 amino acids. For the CDR3, the DNA is TGCGCCAGCAGCCAAGGATCGGGGGGAAACACCGGGGAGCTGTTTTTT. It encodes CASSQGSGGNTGELFF.

The chain uses TRBV5-6 and TRBJ1-1; D is unresolved. Trimming pared 3 bases from V and 2 bases from J, leaving 14 bases between. CDR3 size: 15 residues. Per the germline V gene, CDR1 is SGHDT and CDR2 is YYEEEE. This chain's CDR3 is CASSYYDTVNTEAFF. The CDR3 coding sequence is TGTGCCAGCAGCTACTACGACACGGTAAACACTGAAGCTTTCTTT.

The chain carries TRBV19 and TRBJ2-7; D gene ambiguous. CDR1 is LNHDA and CDR2 is SQIVND in the germline V gene (reference sequence). V lost 5 bases and J lost 1, with 12 bases in between. The CDR3 loop spans 14 amino acids. The CDR3 reads CASSFDVGSYEQYF. The DNA of the CDR3 is TGTGCCAGTAGTTTCGACGTGGGGTCCTACGAGCAGTACTTC. Full variable domain (missing parts from reference TRBV19 and TRBJ2-7): DGGITQSPKYLFRKEGQNVTLSCEQNLNHDAMYWYRQDPGQGLRLIYYSQIVNDFQKGDIAEGYSVSREKKESFPLTVTSAQKNPTAFYLCASSFDVGSYEQYFGPGTRLTVT.

The chain has TRBV10-3 and TRBJ1-1; tentative D call: TRBD1 (6 bases). Trimming left V 2 bases short and J 0 bases short, with 13 bases between. Germline lookup yields CDR1 ENHRY and CDR2 SYGVKD. The CDR3 has 16 amino acids. DNA for the CDR3: TGTGCCATCAGTGAGAACCCAGGGGTAATGAACACTGAAGCTTTCTTT. Amino acids: CAISENPGVMNTEAFF.

This clone was seen only a few times. The chain has TRBV19 and TRBJ1-5; D gene uncertain. Looked up from germline, CDR1 is LNHDA and CDR2 is SQIVND (reference sequence). CDR3 length: 13 amino acids. V lost 5 bases and J 1 base, leaving 6 bases between the germline ends. The CDR3 region has the DNA TGTGCCAGTAGTGGGTCGAGCAATCAGCCCCAGCATTTT. Translated: CASSGSSNQPQHF.

The CDR3 bases are TGTGCCAGCAGCCGAGATAGCACAGGGGGGCGGGGGTTGCGGGCTTACGAGCAGTACTTC. Residues: CASSRDSTGGRGLRAYEQYF. The chain has TRBV4-2 and TRBJ2-7, with D possibly matching TRBD1 (8 bases). The germline V gene has CDR1 LGHNA and CDR2 YNFKEQ. The CDR3 has 20 residues. Trimming removed 4 bases at V and 4 bases at J, with 32 bases between.

V usage is TRBV19 and J usage is TRBJ2-1; TRBD1 is a possible D gene (5 bases). Germline CDR1 and CDR2: LNHDA and SQIVND (reference sequence). V was shortened by 4 bases and J by 5 bases, with 12 bases between the two germline ends. The length of the CDR3 is 14 residues. DNA of the CDR3: TGTGCCAGTAGTACAGGGTTTGATCACAATGAGCAGTTCTTC. This translates into CASSTGFDHNEQFF.

This clone has more than one count but fewer than ten. V gene TRBV7-3 combines with J gene TRBJ1-1; unclear D gene. The V gene's germline CDR1 is SGHTA and CDR2 FQGTGA. There are 15 residues in the CDR3. Trimming took 5 bases from V and 0 from J, leaving 13 bases between them. CDR3 residues: CASSPRVGVNTEAFF. Here the CDR3 DNA reads TGTGCCAGCAGCCCACGGGTCGGGGTGAACACTGAAGCTTTCTTT.

The V call is TRBV7-6, the J call TRBJ2-7; 8 bases are shared with TRBD1. Trimming removed 4 bases from V and 2 bases from J; junction bases left unmatched: 4. CDR1 and CDR2 from the germline V gene are SGHVS and FNYEAQ. The CDR3 loop spans 14 amino acids. CDR3: CASSYGTGAYEQYF. The CDR3 coding sequence is TGTGCCAGCAGCTATGGGACAGGTGCCTACGAGCAGTACTTC.